This T cell receptor (beta chain) comes out of a study of kidney transplant recipient with SARS-CoV-2 infection. The V gene lost 6 bases and the J gene lost 8 bases, with 8 bases spanning the gap. From germline, CDR1 is PRHDT and CDR2 FYEKMQ (reference sequence). CDR3 length: 11 residues. This clonotype turned up a few times. From the reads, TCRdb called clonotypes with MiXCR, one entry per CDR3 protein. The data hold approximately 250,000 distinct CDR3 sequences, with around 30% observed a single time. The J gene is TRBJ2-1, the V gene TRBV13; the D gene could be TRBD1 or TRBD2 (5 bases each). The specimen was a blood sample, collected at baseline and on day 111 from a kidney transplant recipient. The TCR sequence derives from a male patient between 25 and 39 years old who had COVID-19 and was a kidney transplant recipient. Some of the T cells may derive from the graft donor. The CDR3 loop is CASRMGDEQFF. The CDR3 DNA is TGTGCCAGCAGGATGGGGGATGAGCAGTTCTTC.